What follows are 31 T cell receptor beta chains derived from one specimen sequenced in a study of cytomegalovirus exposure and HLA in healthy donors. Primers included in the PCR were 60 Vbeta and 13 Jbeta primers. Method: immunoSEQ multiplex PCR; TCRdb's copy keeps in-frame clones and lacks some. The sample shows 150,000 to 200,000 clones, roughly 77% of them seen only once. The sample consisted of PBMCs. The receptors derive from a male donor in good health and CMV-seropositive.

The rearrangement joins TRBV6-1 to TRBJ1-1; TRBD1 is a possible D gene (6 bases). Germline lookup yields CDR1 MNHNS and CDR2 SASEGT. V lost 11 bases and J lost 4, with 17 bases in between. The length of the CDR3 is 13 residues. The CDR3 is CAAAQQGSTEAFF. DNA for the CDR3: TGTGCCGCGGCCCAGCAGGGGAGCACTGAAGCTTTCTTT.

The rearrangement joins TRBV28 to TRBJ2-7, with 7 bases matching TRBD1. Germline CDR1 MDHEN, CDR2 SYDVKM. The CDR3 covers 15 residues. Germline trimming cut 5 bases from V and 1 base from J; bases unmatched to any gene: 8. The CDR3 here is CASSPQVGQSYEQYF. The CDR3 nucleotides read TGTGCCAGCAGTCCCCAGGTGGGACAGTCCTACGAGCAGTACTTC.

The rearrangement joins TRBV5-4 to TRBJ1-5; 9 nucleotides agree with TRBD1. V was pared by 4 bases and J by 5 bases, with 1 base of the junction left unmatched. Germline-derived CDR1 and CDR2 are SGHNT and YYREEE (reference sequence). The CDR3 is made up of 13 amino acids. This chain's CDR3 is CASSRDRDQPQHF. CDR3 sequence (DNA): TGTGCCAGCAGCCGGGACAGGGATCAGCCCCAGCATTTT.

This sequence joins TRBV27 and TRBJ2-7, with TRBD2 matching over 8 bases. Germline V lookup: CDR1 MNHEY, CDR2 SMNVEV (reference sequence). CDR3 length: 15 residues. V was pared by 8 bases and J by 3 bases, with 12 bases of the junction left unmatched. CDR3 sequence: CASSKETSGIYEQYF. CDR3 nucleotide sequence: TGTGCCAGCTCCAAGGAAACTAGCGGTATCTACGAGCAGTACTTC.

The rearrangement uses TRBV5-1 and TRBJ2-5, with 8 bases aligning to TRBD1. CDR1 and CDR2 from the germline V gene are SGHRS and YFSETQ. The V segment lost 3 bases and the J segment 4 bases; nucleotides outside the gene matches: 5. The CDR3 extends over 14 amino acids. The CDR3 here is CASSSGQGRETQYF. The CDR3 DNA is TGCGCCAGCAGCTCCGGACAGGGACGAGAGACCCAGTACTTC. Full variable domain (outside the CDR3, taken from reference TRBV5-1 and TRBJ2-5): KAGVTQTPRYLIKTRGQQVTLSCSPISGHRSVSWYQQTPGQGLQFLFEYFSETQRNKGNFPGRFSGRQFSNSRSEMNVSTLELGDSALYLCASSSGQGRETQYFGPGTRLLVL.

The chain combines TRBV7-6 with TRBJ2-7; D might be TRBD1 (5 bases). Trimming shortened V by 5 bases and J by 3 bases, and 11 bases separated the two germline ends. The CDR3 length is 13 residues. CDR1 and CDR2 (germline): SGHVS, FNYEAQ. CDR3 in DNA: TGTGCCAGCAGCCCCCCCCAGGGCTACGAGCAGTACTTC. It codes for CASSPPQGYEQYF.

This chain uses TRBV10-3 with TRBJ1-2, with 7 bases matching TRBD1. This CDR3 is built from 15 residues. V dropped 7 bases and J dropped 4; count of bases not matched to a gene: 12. CDR1 and CDR2 from the germline V gene are ENHRY and SYGVKD. The CDR3: CAITLDREGSYGYTF. In DNA, the CDR3 is TGTGCCATCACCCTTGACAGGGAAGGATCCTATGGCTACACCTTC.

The chain has TRBV29-1 and TRBJ2-7, with a weak D call TRBD1 (6 bases). The CDR3 consists of 13 residues. Germline V gene data show CDR1 as SQVTM and CDR2 as ANQGSEA. The V gene lost 0 bases and the J gene lost 3 bases, with 9 bases spanning the gap. The CDR3 loop reads CSVEDPDSYEQYF. The CDR3 DNA is TGCAGCGTTGAAGACCCGGACAGCTACGAGCAGTACTTC.

The CDR3 sequence: CASSSPGLSRSGELFF. The CDR3 DNA reads as TGTGCCAGCAGCTCGCCGGGACTTTCACGGTCCGGGGAGCTGTTTTTT. The chain joins TRBV5-4 to TRBJ2-2; possibly TRBD2 for D (6 bases). This CDR3 spans 16 amino acids. V gave up 3 bases and J gave up 6 bases, with 18 bases separating them. CDR1 SGHNT and CDR2 YYREEE come from the germline V gene (reference sequence).

This clone appeared a single time. This sequence joins TRBV5-6 and TRBJ1-2, with D perhaps TRBD1 (6 bases). There are 14 residues in the CDR3. The V end lost 0 bases, the J end lost 8 bases, and 14 bases lay between the germline ends. From germline, CDR1 is SGHDT and CDR2 YYEEEE. The CDR3 loop reads CASSLAWSGDGYTF. DNA of the CDR3: TGTGCCAGCAGCTTGGCCTGGTCAGGGGACGGCTACACCTTC.

This clone was seen only a few times. The chain couples TRBV28 to TRBJ2-1; 8 bases fit TRBD1. Losses at the gene ends were 6 bases for V and 5 bases for J; bases not matched to a gene: 9. The CDR3 is 15 residues long. The V gene's germline CDR1 is MDHEN and CDR2 SYDVKM. CDR3 coding DNA: TGTGCCAGCAGGGGAACAGGGGGAGTCAACAATGAGCAGTTCTTC. Translated: CASRGTGGVNNEQFF.

This clone has a single count. The junction shows a germline mismatch at one end, possibly a read error. The rearrangement joins TRBV5-4 to TRBJ2-7; 7 bases are shared with TRBD1. Germline V gene sequence: CDR1 SGHNT, CDR2 YYREEE (reference sequence). The length of the CDR3 is 13 residues. This chain's CDR3 is CASSLQGPYQQYF. DNA of the CDR3: TGTGCCAGCAGCTTACAGGGGCCCTACCAGCAGTACTTC. Full variable domain (missing parts from reference TRBV5-4 and TRBJ2-7): ETGVTQSPTHLIKTRGQQVTLRCSSQSGHNTVSWYQQALGQGPQFIFQYYREEENGRGNFPPRFSGLQFPNYSSELNVNALELDDSALYLCASSLQGPYQQYFGPGTRLTVT.

The chain combines TRBV28 with TRBJ2-5; TRBD2 is a possible D gene (6 bases). This CDR3 has 16 amino acids. Germline assignment: CDR1 MDHEN and CDR2 SYDVKM. V gave up 5 bases and J gave up 0 bases, with 16 bases separating them. The CDR3 DNA follows: TGTGCCAGCAGTCCTTCGGGGGATACGTACCAAGAGACCCAGTACTTC. Residues: CASSPSGDTYQETQYF. The whole variable domain, remainder taken from reference TRBV28 and TRBJ2-5, is DVKVTQSSRYLVKRTGEKVFLECVQDMDHENMFWYRQDPGLGLRLIYFSYDVKMKEKGDIPEGYSVSREKKERFSLILESASTNQTSMYLCASSPSGDTYQETQYFGPGTRLLVL.

The count of this clone is one. The V call is TRBV7-9, the J call TRBJ1-1, with D perhaps matching TRBD1 (5 bases). The CDR3 length is 13 residues. Deletions cut 3 bases from V and 5 bases from J, with 10 bases between. CDR1 is SEHNR, CDR2 FQNEAQ, per germline (reference sequence). The CDR3 region is CASSFTQGTEAFF. The CDR3 DNA reads TGTGCCAGCAGCTTCACGCAGGGAACTGAAGCTTTCTTT.

This sequence joins TRBV7-9 and TRBJ2-3, with 11 bases lining up with TRBD2. The germline gives CDR1 SEHNR, CDR2 FQNEAQ (reference sequence). This CDR3 has 16 amino acids. V shed 6 bases, J shed 0 bases, and the junction held 5 bases outside the gene matches. The CDR3 DNA reads as TGTGCCAGCAGTAGTCGGACTAGCGGGAGCACAGATACGCAGTATTTT. It is translated as CASSSRTSGSTDTQYF.

The CDR3 region is CASSLEQGASSYEQYF. CDR3 in DNA: TGTGCCAGCAGCTTGGAACAGGGGGCCAGCTCCTACGAGCAGTACTTC. The chain joins TRBV5-5 to TRBJ2-7, with 9 bases lining up with TRBD1. The CDR3 length is 16 residues. Germline assignment: CDR1 SGHKS and CDR2 YYEKEE (reference sequence). V shed 0 bases and J 0 bases; nucleotides not matched to a gene: 4.

The chain carries TRBV7-9 and TRBJ2-2; weak D call: TRBD2 (5 bases). The V end was cut by 6 bases, the J end by 4 bases, with 12 bases between. The germline V gene has CDR1 SEHNR and CDR2 FQNEAQ (reference sequence). The CDR3 runs to 14 residues. CDR3 sequence: CASREAPSTGELFF. DNA for the CDR3: TGTGCCAGCAGGGAGGCCCCGAGCACCGGGGAGCTGTTTTTT.

This clone was detected a few times. The chain links TRBV7-3 to TRBJ1-5; the match to TRBD1 covers 9 bases. J lost 9 bases, V lost 5 bases, and 8 bases had no gene match. CDR3 length equals 14 residues. The germline gives CDR1 SGHTA, CDR2 FQGTGA. CDR3 residues: CASSVGQGMGPQHF. The CDR3 nucleotides read TGTGCCAGCAGCGTCGGACAGGGGATGGGGCCCCAGCATTTT.

The chain has TRBV11-3 and TRBJ2-2; D is undetermined. The V gene lost 6 bases and the J gene lost 0 bases, with 8 bases spanning the gap. CDR1 and CDR2 from the germline V gene are SGHNT and YENEEA. The CDR3 runs to 14 residues. The CDR3 nucleotides are TGTGCCAGCAGTGTGGGCACGAACACCGGGGAGCTGTTTTTT. Translation: CASSVGTNTGELFF.

The chain links TRBV28 to TRBJ1-5; D not resolved. CDR3 size: 13 residues. Germline CDR1 and CDR2: MDHEN and SYDVKM. This chain's CDR3 is CVVTRGGNQPQHF. The DNA for the CDR3 is TGTGTCGTTACCCGCGGAGGAAATCAGCCCCAGCATTTT. The full variable domain, with the rest looked up from reference TRBV28 and TRBJ1-5, is DVKVTQSSRYLVKRTGEKVFLECVQDMDHENMFWYRQDPGLGLRLIYFSYDVKMKEKGDIPEGYSVSREKKERFSLILESASTNQTSMYLCVVTRGGNQPQHFGDGTRLSIL.

This clone was seen a single time. V usage is TRBV10-3 and J usage is TRBJ2-5; TRBD2 aligns across 14 bases. V gave up 5 bases and J gave up 4 bases; unmatched junction bases: 9. The CDR3 extends over 17 amino acids. In germline, CDR1 is ENHRY, CDR2 SYGVKD. The CDR3 DNA reads as TGTGCCATCAGTCCCGCGACTAGCGGGGGGGTCATAGAGACCCAGTACTTC. Translating gives CAISPATSGGVIETQYF.

V gene TRBV15 combines with J gene TRBJ2-7; D possibly corresponds to TRBD2 (5 bases). CDR3 length equals 15 residues. With 0 bases removed from V and 5 bases from J, the gap between germline ends came to 14 bases. Per germline, CDR1 LNHNV and CDR2 YYDKDF (reference sequence). Here the CDR3 DNA reads TGTGCCACCAGCAGAGATCGAGGGATGGGCCACGAGCAGTACTTC. It encodes CATSRDRGMGHEQYF.

This clone was counted a single time. The rearrangement joins TRBV19 to TRBJ1-6; the D gene is possibly TRBD1 (5 bases). V dropped 5 bases and J dropped 10 bases, with 18 bases sitting between them. CDR1 LNHDA and CDR2 SQIVND come from the germline V gene (reference sequence). This CDR3 spans 15 amino acids. The CDR3 DNA reads TGTGCCAGTAGTCCACAGTGGGGGGGAGCCTCACCCCTCCACTTT. Translation: CASSPQWGGASPLHF.

The genes are TRBV27 and TRBJ2-2; weak D call: TRBD2 (6 bases). Germline CDR1 and CDR2: MNHEY and SMNVEV (reference sequence). The CDR3 has 13 amino acids. V was pared by 7 bases and J by 7 bases, with 13 bases between. The CDR3 is CASTRWGVGELFF. The CDR3 DNA reads as TGTGCCAGCACCCGATGGGGGGTCGGGGAGCTGTTTTTT.

This clone was recorded a few times. V and J are TRBV10-3 and TRBJ2-7; 9 bases are shared with TRBD1. The V gene end was trimmed by 4 bases and the J gene end by 7 bases; junction bases not matched to a gene: 8. The germline V gene encodes CDR1 ENHRY and CDR2 SYGVKD. The CDR3 spans 14 residues. The CDR3 loop reads CAISVGQGTGEQYF. The CDR3 region has the DNA TGTGCCATCAGTGTGGGACAGGGAACGGGAGAGCAGTACTTC.

The chain combines TRBV5-1 with TRBJ2-2; D is perhaps TRBD2 (5 bases). V was trimmed by 1 base and J by 2 bases, leaving 9 bases between them. This CDR3 is 15 amino acids long. The germline V gene encodes CDR1 SGHRS and CDR2 YFSETQ. The CDR3 here is CASSLQDSNTGELFF. CDR3 coding DNA: TGCGCCAGCAGCTTGCAGGACTCCAACACCGGGGAGCTGTTTTTT.

This clone was seen only once. This chain uses TRBV19 with TRBJ2-1; 8 bases agree with TRBD1. Trimming removed 7 bases from V and 5 bases from J; junction bases left unmatched: 13. This CDR3 region has 16 residues. The germline V gene encodes CDR1 LNHDA and CDR2 SQIVND (reference sequence). The CDR3 loop is CASTPIILTGDNEQFF. Here the CDR3 DNA reads TGTGCCAGTACACCTATAATCCTGACAGGGGACAATGAGCAGTTCTTC.

This clone was seen just once. The V call is TRBV11-2, the J call TRBJ1-6, with D unresolved. CDR3 length: 12 residues. Germline V gene data show CDR1 as SGHAT and CDR2 as FQNNGV. The V end lost 4 bases, the J end lost 14 bases, and 12 bases lay between the germline ends. Written as DNA, the CDR3 is TGTGCCAGCAGCTACCAAGCTCCTTCCCTCCACTTT. Translation gives CASSYQAPSLHF.

The chain uses TRBV18 and TRBJ1-1; unclear D gene. Trimming shortened V by 6 bases and J by 4 bases, and 9 bases separated the two germline ends. This CDR3 contains 12 residues. Per the germline V gene, CDR1 is KGHSH and CDR2 is LQKENI. The CDR3 coding sequence is TGTGCCAGCTCCCAGTTATCCACTGAAGCTTTCTTT. It yields the protein CASSQLSTEAFF.

The chain couples TRBV5-1 to TRBJ2-5; 7 bases match TRBD2. J lost 9 bases, V lost 5 bases, and 22 bases had no gene match. This CDR3 has 17 residues. The germline gives CDR1 SGHRS, CDR2 YFSETQ. CDR3 protein: CASSLSALADSIEAQYF. The CDR3 nucleotides read TGCGCCAGCAGTCTGTCGGCGCTAGCGGACTCCATTGAGGCCCAGTACTTC.

The chain combines TRBV6-5 with TRBJ2-1; 7 positions agree with TRBD1. Per germline, CDR1 MNHEY and CDR2 SVGAGI. Unmatched junction bases numbered 12, after V lost 6 bases and J lost 10 bases. The CDR3 extends over 14 amino acids. The CDR3 sequence is CASRPGTALREQFF. The DNA of the CDR3 is TGTGCCAGCAGACCCGGGACAGCGTTGAGGGAGCAGTTCTTC.